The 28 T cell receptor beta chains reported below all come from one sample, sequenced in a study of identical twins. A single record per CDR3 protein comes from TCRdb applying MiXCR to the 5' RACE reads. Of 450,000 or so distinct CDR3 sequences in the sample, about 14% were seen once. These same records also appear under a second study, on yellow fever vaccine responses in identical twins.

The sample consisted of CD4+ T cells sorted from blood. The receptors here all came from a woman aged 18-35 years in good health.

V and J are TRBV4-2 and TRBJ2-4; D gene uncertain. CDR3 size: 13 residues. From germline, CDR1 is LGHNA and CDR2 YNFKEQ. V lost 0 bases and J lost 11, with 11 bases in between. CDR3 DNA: TGTGCCAGCAGCCAAGAGCTAGATCGGGTTCAGTACTTC. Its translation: CASSQELDRVQYF.

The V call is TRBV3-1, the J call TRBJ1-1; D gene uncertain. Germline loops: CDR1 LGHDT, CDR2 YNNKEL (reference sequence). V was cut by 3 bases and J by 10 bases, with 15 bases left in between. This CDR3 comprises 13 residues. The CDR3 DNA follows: TGTGCCAGCAGCCATGAGGGTTTTTGGGGAGCTTTCTTT. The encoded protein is CASSHEGFWGAFF.

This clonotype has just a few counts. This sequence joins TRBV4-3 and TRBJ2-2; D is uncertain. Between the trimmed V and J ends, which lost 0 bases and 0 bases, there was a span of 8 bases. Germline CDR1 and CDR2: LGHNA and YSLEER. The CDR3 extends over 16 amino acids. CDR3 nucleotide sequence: TGCGCCAGCAGCCAAGATTGGGGTTCGAACACCGGGGAGCTGTTTTTT. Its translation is CASSQDWGSNTGELFF.

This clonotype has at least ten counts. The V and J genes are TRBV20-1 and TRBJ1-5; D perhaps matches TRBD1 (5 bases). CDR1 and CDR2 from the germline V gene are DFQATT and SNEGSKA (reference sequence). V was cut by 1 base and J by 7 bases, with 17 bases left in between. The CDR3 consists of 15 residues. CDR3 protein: CSARGPGQGQQPQHF. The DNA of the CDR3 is TGCAGTGCTAGAGGCCCCGGGCAGGGTCAACAGCCCCAGCATTTT.

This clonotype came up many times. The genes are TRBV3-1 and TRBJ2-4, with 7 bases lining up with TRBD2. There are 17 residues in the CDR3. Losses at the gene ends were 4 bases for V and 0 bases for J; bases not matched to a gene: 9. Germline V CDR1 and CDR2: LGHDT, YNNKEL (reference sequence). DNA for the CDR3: TGTGCCAGCAGCCCCGAAGGGCGGGGGTTAGCCAAAAACATTCAGTACTTC. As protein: CASSPEGRGLAKNIQYF.

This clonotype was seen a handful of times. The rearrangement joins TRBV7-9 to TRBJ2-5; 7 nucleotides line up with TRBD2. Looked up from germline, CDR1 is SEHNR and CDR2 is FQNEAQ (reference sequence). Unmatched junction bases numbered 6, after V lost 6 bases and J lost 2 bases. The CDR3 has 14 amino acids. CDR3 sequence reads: CASRRDYRQETQYF. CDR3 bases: TGTGCCAGCAGGCGGGACTATCGACAAGAGACCCAGTACTTC.

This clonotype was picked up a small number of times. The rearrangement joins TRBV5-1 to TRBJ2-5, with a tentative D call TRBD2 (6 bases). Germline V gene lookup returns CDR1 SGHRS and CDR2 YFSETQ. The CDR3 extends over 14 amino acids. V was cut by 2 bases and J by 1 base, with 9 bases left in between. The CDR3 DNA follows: TGCGCCAGCAGCTTTGGAGGGAGCCAAGAGACCCAGTACTTC. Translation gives CASSFGGSQETQYF.

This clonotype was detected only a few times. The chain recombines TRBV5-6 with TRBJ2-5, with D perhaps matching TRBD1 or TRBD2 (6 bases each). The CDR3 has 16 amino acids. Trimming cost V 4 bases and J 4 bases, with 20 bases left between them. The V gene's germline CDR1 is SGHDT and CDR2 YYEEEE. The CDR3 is CASSLGGGRLTETQYF. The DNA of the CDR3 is TGTGCCAGCAGCCTGGGTGGGGGGCGGCTTACAGAGACCCAGTACTTC.

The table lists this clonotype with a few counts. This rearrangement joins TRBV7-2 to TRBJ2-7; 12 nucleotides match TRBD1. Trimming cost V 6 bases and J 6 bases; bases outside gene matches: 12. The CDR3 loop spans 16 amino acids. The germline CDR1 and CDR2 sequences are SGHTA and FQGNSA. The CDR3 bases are TGTGCCAGCAGGCCTGGAGTAGGGACAGGGGGCCTCGAGCAGTACTTC. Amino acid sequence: CASRPGVGTGGLEQYF.

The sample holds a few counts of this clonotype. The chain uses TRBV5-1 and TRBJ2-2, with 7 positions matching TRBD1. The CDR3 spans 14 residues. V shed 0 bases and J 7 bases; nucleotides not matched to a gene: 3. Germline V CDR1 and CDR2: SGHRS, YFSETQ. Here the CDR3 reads CASSLGTGVGELFF. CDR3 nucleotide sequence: TGCGCCAGCAGCTTGGGGACAGGAGTCGGGGAGCTGTTTTTT.

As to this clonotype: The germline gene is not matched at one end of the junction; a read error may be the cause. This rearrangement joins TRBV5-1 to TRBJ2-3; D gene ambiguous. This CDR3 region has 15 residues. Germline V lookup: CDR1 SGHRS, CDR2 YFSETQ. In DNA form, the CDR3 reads TGCGCCAGCAGCGCTCTGGGCCTCGGCACAGATACGCAGTTTTTT. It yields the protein CASSALGLGTDTQFF. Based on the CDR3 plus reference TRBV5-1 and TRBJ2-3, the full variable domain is KAGVTQTPRYLIKTRGQQVTLSCSPISGHRSVSWYQQTPGQGLQFLFEYFSETQRNKGNFPGRFSGRQFSNSRSEMNVSTLELGDSALYLCASSALGLGTDTQFFGPGTRLTVL.

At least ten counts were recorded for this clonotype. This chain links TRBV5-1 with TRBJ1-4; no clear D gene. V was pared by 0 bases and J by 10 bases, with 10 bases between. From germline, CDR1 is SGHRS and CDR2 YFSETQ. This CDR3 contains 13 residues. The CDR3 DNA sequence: TGCGCCAGCAGCTTGGACGGGGAAGGAAAACTGTTTTTT. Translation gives CASSLDGEGKLFF.

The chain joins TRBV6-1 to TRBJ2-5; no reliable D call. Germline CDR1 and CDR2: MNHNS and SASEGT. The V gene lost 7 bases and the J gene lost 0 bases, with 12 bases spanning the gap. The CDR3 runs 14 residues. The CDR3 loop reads CASKEEFNQETQYF. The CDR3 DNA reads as TGTGCCAGCAAGGAAGAATTTAACCAAGAGACCCAGTACTTC.

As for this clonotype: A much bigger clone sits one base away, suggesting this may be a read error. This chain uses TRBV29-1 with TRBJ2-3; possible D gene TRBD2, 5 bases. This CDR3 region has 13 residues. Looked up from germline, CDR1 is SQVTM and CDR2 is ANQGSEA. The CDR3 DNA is TGCAGCGCCGAGCGGTCCTGGGGTGATAGGCAGTATTTT. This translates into CSAERSWGDRQYF.

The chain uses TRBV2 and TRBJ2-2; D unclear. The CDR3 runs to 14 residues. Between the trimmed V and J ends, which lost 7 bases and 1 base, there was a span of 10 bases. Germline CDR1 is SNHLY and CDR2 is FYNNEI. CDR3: CASTPSGNTGELFF. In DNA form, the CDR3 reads TGTGCCAGCACCCCCTCAGGGAACACCGGGGAGCTGTTTTTT.

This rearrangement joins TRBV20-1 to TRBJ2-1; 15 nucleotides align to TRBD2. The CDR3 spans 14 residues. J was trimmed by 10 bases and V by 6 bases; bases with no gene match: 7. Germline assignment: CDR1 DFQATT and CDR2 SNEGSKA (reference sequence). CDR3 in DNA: TGCAGTGCCCCCGGACTAGCGGGAGGGTACGAGCAGTTCTTC. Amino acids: CSAPGLAGGYEQFF.

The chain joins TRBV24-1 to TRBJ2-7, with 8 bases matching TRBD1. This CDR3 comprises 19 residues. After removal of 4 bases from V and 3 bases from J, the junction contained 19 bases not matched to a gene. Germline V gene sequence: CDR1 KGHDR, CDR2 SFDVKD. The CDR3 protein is CATSERDRHTYPPVYEQYF. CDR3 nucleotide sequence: TGTGCCACCAGTGAGAGGGACAGGCATACTTATCCCCCTGTCTACGAGCAGTACTTC.

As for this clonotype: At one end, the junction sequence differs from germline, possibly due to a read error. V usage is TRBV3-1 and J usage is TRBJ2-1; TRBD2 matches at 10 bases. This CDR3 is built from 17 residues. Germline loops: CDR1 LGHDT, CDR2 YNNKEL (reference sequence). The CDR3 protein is CATSHLLAGAIYNEQFF. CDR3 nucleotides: TGTGCCACCAGCCACTTGCTAGCGGGGGCCATTTACAATGAGCAGTTCTTC.

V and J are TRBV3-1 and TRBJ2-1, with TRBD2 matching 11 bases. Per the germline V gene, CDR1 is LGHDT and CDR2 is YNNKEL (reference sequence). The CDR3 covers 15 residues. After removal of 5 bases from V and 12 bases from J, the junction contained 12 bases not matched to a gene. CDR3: CASSEAGTSGASQFF. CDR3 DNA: TGTGCCAGCAGCGAAGCCGGGACTAGCGGTGCCTCGCAGTTCTTC.

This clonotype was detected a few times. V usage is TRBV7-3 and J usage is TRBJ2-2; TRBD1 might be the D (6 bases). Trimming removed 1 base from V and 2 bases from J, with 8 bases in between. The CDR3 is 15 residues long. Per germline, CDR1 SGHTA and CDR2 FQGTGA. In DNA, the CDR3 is TGTGCCAGCAGCTTAAAAGGGGGAAACACCGGGGAGCTGTTTTTT. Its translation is CASSLKGGNTGELFF.

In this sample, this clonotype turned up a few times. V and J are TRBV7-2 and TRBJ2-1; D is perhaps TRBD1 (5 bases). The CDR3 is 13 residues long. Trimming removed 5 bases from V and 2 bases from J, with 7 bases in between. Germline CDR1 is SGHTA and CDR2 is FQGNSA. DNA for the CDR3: TGTGCCAGCAGCAAGGACACCTACAATGAGCAGTTCTTC. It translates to CASSKDTYNEQFF.

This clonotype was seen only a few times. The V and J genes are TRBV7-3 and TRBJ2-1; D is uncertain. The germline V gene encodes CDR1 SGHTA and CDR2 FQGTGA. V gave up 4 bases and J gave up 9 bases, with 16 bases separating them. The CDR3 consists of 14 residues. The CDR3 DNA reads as TGTGCCAGCAGCTCTAGTGGTCCCTCGGGTGAGCAGTTCTTC. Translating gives CASSSSGPSGEQFF. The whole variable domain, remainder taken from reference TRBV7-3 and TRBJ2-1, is GAGVSQTPSNKVTEKGKYVELRCDPISGHTALYWYRQSLGQGPEFLIYFQGTGAADDSGLPNDRFFAVRPEGSVSTLKIQRTERGDSAVYLCASSSSGPSGEQFFGPGTRLTVL.

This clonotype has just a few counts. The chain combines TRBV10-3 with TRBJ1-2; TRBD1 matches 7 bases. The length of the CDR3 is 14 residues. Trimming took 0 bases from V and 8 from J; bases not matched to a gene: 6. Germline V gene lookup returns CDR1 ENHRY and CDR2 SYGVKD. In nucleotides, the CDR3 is TGTGCCATCAGTGAGTCAGGACAGGCTGCAGGCTACACCTTC. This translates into CAISESGQAAGYTF.

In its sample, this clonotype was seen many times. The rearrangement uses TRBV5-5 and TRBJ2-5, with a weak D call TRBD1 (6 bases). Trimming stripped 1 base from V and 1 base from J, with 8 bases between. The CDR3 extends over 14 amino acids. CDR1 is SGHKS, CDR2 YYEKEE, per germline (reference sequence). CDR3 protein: CASSLMTGQETQYF. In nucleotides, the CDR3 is TGTGCCAGCAGCTTGATGACAGGCCAAGAGACCCAGTACTTC.

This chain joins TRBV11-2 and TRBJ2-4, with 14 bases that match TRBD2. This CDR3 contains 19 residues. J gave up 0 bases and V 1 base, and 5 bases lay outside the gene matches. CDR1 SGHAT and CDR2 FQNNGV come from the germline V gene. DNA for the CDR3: TGTGCCAGCAGCTTAGGGGGACTAGCGGGAGAACAAGCCAAAAACATTCAGTACTTC. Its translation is CASSLGGLAGEQAKNIQYF.

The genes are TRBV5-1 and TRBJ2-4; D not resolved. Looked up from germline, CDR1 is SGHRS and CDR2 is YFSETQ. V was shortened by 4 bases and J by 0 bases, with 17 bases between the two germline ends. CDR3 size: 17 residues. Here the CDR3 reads CASSLGNTTLAKNIQYF. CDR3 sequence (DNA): TGCGCCAGCAGCCTCGGAAACACTACCCTAGCCAAAAACATTCAGTACTTC.

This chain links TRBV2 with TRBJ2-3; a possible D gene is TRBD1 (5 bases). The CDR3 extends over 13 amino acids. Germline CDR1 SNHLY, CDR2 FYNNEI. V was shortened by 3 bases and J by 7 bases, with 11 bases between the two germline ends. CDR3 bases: TGTGCCAGCAGTGAGGTCAGGGCGTATACGCAGTATTTT. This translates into CASSEVRAYTQYF.

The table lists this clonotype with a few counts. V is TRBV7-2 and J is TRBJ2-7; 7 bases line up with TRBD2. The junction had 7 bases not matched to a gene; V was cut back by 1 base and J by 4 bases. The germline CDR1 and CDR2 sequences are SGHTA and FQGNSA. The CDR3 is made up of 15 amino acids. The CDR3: CASSLDLGGGYEQYF. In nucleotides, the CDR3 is TGTGCCAGCAGCTTAGATTTGGGGGGGGGTTACGAGCAGTACTTC.